Each of the 23 T cell receptor beta chains below was sequenced from the same sample in a study of human T cells and chemical hapten exposure. TCRdb itself ran the RACE reads through MiXCR, one entry per CDR3 protein. The table lists around 120,000 distinct CDR3 sequences, roughly 13% of them singletons. Regarding time point: patch test 1, 2 weeks after DPC sensitization. Stated treatment: therapeutic diphenylcyclopropenone sensitization with weekly scalp DPC. Sequenced material: whole blood, taken in connection with sensitization to the hapten diphenylcyclopropenone (DPC). All receptors derive from a man younger than 35 with alopecia areata. Some clones in this sample may be carry-over from other donors' samples.

This clonotype was seen only a few times. As DNA, the CDR3 is TGCAGTGCTAGAGTTTGCAGGGGCTACGAGCAGTACGTC. Translating it yields CSARVCRGYEQYV. The V call is TRBV20-1, the J call TRBJ2-7; D is perhaps TRBD1 (6 bases). Germline values: CDR1 DFQATT, CDR2 SNEGSKA (reference sequence). This CDR3 is built from 13 residues. V was clipped by 1 base and J by 3 bases, with 10 bases between them.

The sample holds many counts of this clonotype. CDR3 protein: CSVSTDTQYF. CDR3 in DNA: TGCAGCGTCTCCACAGATACGCAGTATTTT. The chain recombines TRBV29-1 with TRBJ2-3; D remains unclear. The CDR3 has 10 amino acids. With 6 bases removed from V and 2 bases from J, the gap between germline ends came to 3 bases. Germline CDR1 and CDR2: SQVTM and ANQGSEA.

J is TRBJ1-1 and V is TRBV20-1, with 9 bases aligning to TRBD1. Per the germline V gene, CDR1 is DFQATT and CDR2 is SNEGSKA (reference sequence). Trimming took 2 bases from V and 3 from J; bases not matched to a gene: 1. This CDR3 has 13 amino acids. CDR3 sequence: CSARRQGDTEAFF. The CDR3 region has the DNA TGCAGTGCTAGAAGACAGGGGGACACTGAAGCTTTCTTT.

The rearrangement joins TRBV4-2 to TRBJ2-5, with TRBD2 as a possible D gene (5 bases). CDR3 length equals 17 residues. Between the trimmed V and J ends, which lost 4 bases and 2 bases, there was a span of 20 bases. Germline V gene sequence: CDR1 LGHNA, CDR2 YNFKEQ. The CDR3 DNA follows: TGTGCCAGCAGCCCCCGGGTCGCTATCAGCGGTCAAGAGACCCAGTACTTC. It yields the protein CASSPRVAISGQETQYF.

This clonotype was recorded a few times. The V and J genes are TRBV29-1 and TRBJ2-1, with no clear D. Germline CDR1 reads SQVTM; CDR2 reads ANQGSEA. The CDR3 is made up of 11 amino acids. Deletions cut 4 bases from V and 5 bases from J, with 6 bases between. The CDR3 DNA reads TGCAGCGTTGTGAAAGACAATGAGCAGTTCTTC. Translation gives CSVVKDNEQFF.

This clonotype came up many times. This sequence joins TRBV3-1 and TRBJ2-7, with a possible D match to TRBD1 (6 bases). CDR3 size: 15 residues. Germline V gene data show CDR1 as LGHDT and CDR2 as YNNKEL (reference sequence). Trimming took off 2 bases at V and 7 bases at J, with 18 bases between the two ends. The CDR3 DNA reads as TGTGCCAGCAGCCAACGTGGACAGCCGACGGAAGAGCAGTACTTC. As protein: CASSQRGQPTEEQYF.

In its sample, this clonotype was seen a few times. The CDR3 DNA sequence: TGTGCCAGCAACAGGAACACCGGGGAGCTGTTTTTT. Its protein is CASNRNTGELFF. The genes are TRBV25-1 and TRBJ2-2; no clear D. This CDR3 is 12 amino acids long. V gave up 7 bases and J gave up 1 base, with 4 bases separating them. CDR1 is MGHDK, CDR2 SYGVNS, per germline.

The V and J genes are TRBV12-3 or TRBV12-4 and TRBJ2-2; TRBD1 matches 8 bases. After removal of 6 bases from V and 3 bases from J, the junction contained 12 bases not matched to a gene. CDR3 length equals 17 residues. The CDR3 DNA sequence: TGTGCCAGCAGCGATACATCAGGGGGCTTCGACACCGGGGAGCTGTTTTTT. Its protein product is CASSDTSGGFDTGELFF.

This clonotype was counted between two and nine times. The V gene is TRBV5-1, the J gene TRBJ2-2, with 11 bases identical to TRBD2. The CDR3 totals 17 residues. CDR1 and CDR2 (germline): SGHRS, YFSETQ. The V gene end was trimmed by 4 bases and the J gene end by 4 bases; junction bases not matched to a gene: 9. DNA of the CDR3: TGCGCCAGCAGCCCCCAGACTAGCGGGGTGTTCACCGGGGAGCTGTTTTTT. Protein sequence: CASSPQTSGVFTGELFF. Combining the CDR3 with reference TRBV5-1 and TRBJ2-2 gives the whole variable domain KAGVTQTPRYLIKTRGQQVTLSCSPISGHRSVSWYQQTPGQGLQFLFEYFSETQRNKGNFPGRFSGRQFSNSRSEMNVSTLELGDSALYLCASSPQTSGVFTGELFFGEGSRLTVL.

This clonotype was observed at least ten times. The V call is TRBV27, the J call TRBJ1-1; D uncertain. CDR1 is MNHEY and CDR2 is SMNVEV in the germline V gene (reference sequence). CDR3 size: 14 residues. V lost 0 bases and J 8 bases, leaving 13 bases between the germline ends. The CDR3 DNA sequence: TGTGCCAGCAGTTTATCGCCTGCCGGTGCCGAAGCTTTCTTT. This gives the protein CASSLSPAGAEAFF.

The chain recombines TRBV7-9 with TRBJ1-6; D not certain. This CDR3 has 14 amino acids. Looked up from germline, CDR1 is SEHNR and CDR2 is FQNEAQ (reference sequence). V was pared by 8 bases and J by 10 bases, with 18 bases between. This CDR3 reads CASDYRDVGSPLHF. The CDR3 region has the DNA TGTGCCAGCGACTACCGAGACGTCGGATCACCCCTCCACTTT.

The rearrangement uses TRBV18 and TRBJ1-1, with a weak D call TRBD1 (5 bases). V was cut by 2 bases and J by 8 bases, with 12 bases left in between. The CDR3 is made up of 13 amino acids. CDR1 is KGHSH and CDR2 is LQKENI in the germline V gene. The CDR3 DNA follows: TGTGCCAGCTCACCATTCGGGGGTACAGAAGCTTTCTTT. Translating gives CASSPFGGTEAFF.

The table lists this clonotype with a few counts. V is TRBV28 and J is TRBJ2-1, with TRBD1 matching over 9 bases. This CDR3 comprises 16 residues. Looked up from germline, CDR1 is MDHEN and CDR2 is SYDVKM. The V gene end was trimmed by 6 bases and the J gene end by 2 bases; junction bases not matched to a gene: 8. CDR3 sequence reads: CASRPTGGKTYNEQFF. CDR3 sequence (DNA): TGTGCCAGCAGACCGACAGGGGGAAAAACCTACAATGAGCAGTTCTTC.

Only a few counts were recorded for this clonotype. V is TRBV6-4 and J is TRBJ1-1; no reliable D call. The germline gives CDR1 MRHNA, CDR2 SNTAGT. The CDR3 length is 15 residues. Trimming took off 5 bases at V and 3 bases at J, with 16 bases between the two ends. The CDR3 DNA is TGTGCCAGCAGTCCGAGGGCAGGAGAGGACACTGAAGCTTTCTTT. Translated, it gives CASSPRAGEDTEAFF.

This clonotype was found a few times. The V call is TRBV5-1, the J call TRBJ2-3; 13 bases map to TRBD2. Trimming removed 4 bases from V and 2 bases from J; junction bases left unmatched: 13. This CDR3 spans 19 amino acids. Germline V gives CDR1 SGHRS, CDR2 YFSETQ. The CDR3 here is CASSTPRTSGGSATDTQYF. CDR3 bases: TGCGCCAGCAGCACCCCTAGGACTAGCGGGGGCTCAGCCACAGATACGCAGTATTTT. The variable domain in full, with the rest retrieved from reference TRBV5-1 and TRBJ2-3, is KAGVTQTPRYLIKTRGQQVTLSCSPISGHRSVSWYQQTPGQGLQFLFEYFSETQRNKGNFPGRFSGRQFSNSRSEMNVSTLELGDSALYLCASSTPRTSGGSATDTQYFGPGTRLTVL.

This clonotype was counted many times. The gene calls are TRBV11-2 and TRBJ2-7; D uncertain. Germline lookup yields CDR1 SGHAT and CDR2 FQNNGV. The germline V and J ends were trimmed by 0 bases and 6 bases, with 9 bases remaining between them. CDR3 length: 13 residues. The CDR3 DNA reads as TGTGCCAGCAGCTTAGAAGCAGCCTCCGAGCAGTACGTC. Encoded protein: CASSLEAASEQYV.

This chain links TRBV18 with TRBJ2-7; maybe TRBD2 (6 bases). CDR3 length: 17 amino acids. Trimming removed 3 bases at V and 0 bases at J, with 18 bases between. Germline CDR1 is KGHSH and CDR2 is LQKENI. The CDR3 DNA reads TGTGCCAGCTCACCCTTCTCCCCGGGACTCAACTCCTACGAGCAGTACTTC. The encoded protein is CASSPFSPGLNSYEQYF.

The chain employs TRBV12-3 or TRBV12-4 and TRBJ2-7, with D possibly TRBD2 on 6 matching bases. The CDR3 is made up of 14 amino acids. The V end lost 6 bases, the J end lost 6 bases, and 18 bases lay between the germline ends. CDR3 coding DNA: TGTGCCAGCAGGGGAGCGAACACCGGGAGCGAGCAGTACTTC. Translating it yields CASRGANTGSEQYF.

This clonotype occurred a few times. The chain links TRBV5-1 to TRBJ1-1; maybe TRBD1 (5 bases). The V gene lost 3 bases and the J gene lost 4 bases, with 16 bases spanning the gap. The CDR3 is 15 amino acids. Germline assignment: CDR1 SGHRS and CDR2 YFSETQ. The CDR3 region has the DNA TGCGCCAGCAGCTCTGCGGGAGGGGATTCCACTGAAGCTTTCTTT. This gives the protein CASSSAGGDSTEAFF. The whole variable domain, remainder taken from reference TRBV5-1 and TRBJ1-1, is KAGVTQTPRYLIKTRGQQVTLSCSPISGHRSVSWYQQTPGQGLQFLFEYFSETQRNKGNFPGRFSGRQFSNSRSEMNVSTLELGDSALYLCASSSAGGDSTEAFFGQGTRLTVV.

This clonotype was detected a few times. The CDR3 nucleotides are TGTGCCAGCAGAACAGGGGGCAGGGCCAACGTCCTGACTTTC. Amino acids: CASRTGGRANVLTF. The V call is TRBV6-2 or TRBV6-3, the J call TRBJ2-6; the match to TRBD1 covers 9 bases. The junction had 2 bases not matched to a gene; V was cut back by 6 bases and J by 5 bases. The germline gives CDR1 MNHEY, CDR2 SVGEGT. This CDR3 region has 14 residues.

The rearrangement uses TRBV14 and TRBJ1-1, with no clear D. The germline V gene has CDR1 SGHDN and CDR2 FVKESK. With 4 bases removed from V and 1 base from J, the gap between germline ends came to 10 bases. This CDR3 is 14 amino acids long. CDR3 protein: CASSPVQGNTEAFF. Here the CDR3 DNA reads TGTGCCAGCAGCCCCGTACAAGGGAACACTGAAGCTTTCTTT.

This clonotype was picked up many times. The chain is built from TRBV3-1 and TRBJ1-1; D perhaps matches TRBD1 (6 bases). V shed 1 base and J shed 9 bases, with 12 bases lying between them. This CDR3 is built from 13 residues. Germline assignment: CDR1 LGHDT and CDR2 YNNKEL (reference sequence). CDR3 sequence reads: CASSQARDTKAFF. The DNA of the CDR3 is TGTGCCAGCAGCCAAGCCCGGGACACCAAAGCTTTCTTT.

Comment on this clonotype: Without the conserved terminal phenylalanine or tryptophan, this CDR3 likely stems from a read error. No DNA is shown, since the ends of the CDR3 on it are uncertain; the CDR3 is the one TCRdb lists. CDR3 amino acids: CASSPGTGGL. V usage is TRBV6-4 and J usage is TRBJ1-2; the table assigns TRBD1, which was not confirmed against the DNA. The CDR3 numbers 10 amino acids, ends counted. Germline V gene data show CDR1 as MRHNA and CDR2 as SNTAGT.